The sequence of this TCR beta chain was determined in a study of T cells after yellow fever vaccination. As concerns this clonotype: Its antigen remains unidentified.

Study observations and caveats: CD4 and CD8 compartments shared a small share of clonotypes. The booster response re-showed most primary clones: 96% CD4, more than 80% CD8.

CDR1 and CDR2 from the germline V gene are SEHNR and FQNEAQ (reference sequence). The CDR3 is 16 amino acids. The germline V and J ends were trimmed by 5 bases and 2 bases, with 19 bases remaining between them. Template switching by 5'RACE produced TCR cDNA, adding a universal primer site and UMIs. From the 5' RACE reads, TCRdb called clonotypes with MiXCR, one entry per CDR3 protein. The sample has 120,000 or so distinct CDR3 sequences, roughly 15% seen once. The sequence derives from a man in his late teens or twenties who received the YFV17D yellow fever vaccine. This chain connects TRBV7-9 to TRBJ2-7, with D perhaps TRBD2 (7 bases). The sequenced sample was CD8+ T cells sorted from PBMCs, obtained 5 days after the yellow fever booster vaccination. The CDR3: CASSGSRGGGTYEQYF. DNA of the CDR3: TGTGCCAGCAGCGGCTCTCGGGGAGGGGGGACCTACGAGCAGTACTTC.